These 7 T cell receptor beta chains originate from one sample sequenced in a study of high-grade serous ovarian cancer treatment subgroups. Tumor samples were taken before definitive surgery or chemotherapy. Clones were sequenced by immunoSEQ multiplex PCR, and TCRdb holds only the in-frame ones, with some missing. The table includes several thousand clones, over 70% detected once. Sample: tumor tissue. Source of these receptors: a human donor with high-grade serous ovarian cancer.

The CDR3 spells CASSGAGPSGANVLTF. CDR3 coding DNA: TGCGCCAGCAGTGGAGCGGGCCCCTCTGGGGCCAACGTCCTGACTTTC. The chain couples TRBV10-2 to TRBJ2-6; D is possibly TRBD2 (6 bases). The germline V and J ends were trimmed by 4 bases and 0 bases, with 10 bases remaining between them. CDR1 is WSHSY and CDR2 is SAAADI in the germline V gene. The length of the CDR3 is 16 residues.

The chain combines TRBV15 with TRBJ2-7; 9 nucleotides align to TRBD1. The germline gives CDR1 LNHNV, CDR2 YYDKDF (reference sequence). The CDR3 is 15 amino acids. Trimming at V came to 0 bases and at J to 6 bases, leaving 6 bases not matched to a gene. The CDR3 DNA is TGTGCCACCAGCAGAGAGGACAGGGGCTTTGGCGAGCAGTACTTC. Protein product: CATSREDRGFGEQYF.

This clone was seen only a few times. The rearrangement links TRBV14 to TRBJ1-5; possibly TRBD1 for D (5 bases). This CDR3 spans 13 amino acids. Germline V gives CDR1 SGHDN, CDR2 FVKESK. Trimming shortened V by 3 bases and J by 5 bases, and 8 bases separated the two germline ends. CDR3 nucleotides: TGTGCCAGCAGCCAGGGAGGGGATCAGCCCCAGCATTTT. This sequence encodes CASSQGGDQPQHF.

This clone was counted once. The chain joins TRBV27 to TRBJ1-5; maybe TRBD1 (6 bases). Per germline, CDR1 MNHEY and CDR2 SMNVEV (reference sequence). The V end was cut by 6 bases, the J end by 3 bases, with 15 bases between. The CDR3 runs 15 residues. CDR3 residues: CASSPWAGDNQPQHF. DNA for the CDR3: TGTGCCAGCAGCCCCTGGGCAGGGGACAATCAGCCCCAGCATTTT.

The chain links TRBV4-3 to TRBJ2-5, with D hard to call. CDR3 size: 14 residues. CDR1 is LGHNA and CDR2 is YSLEER in the germline V gene. Trimming stripped 0 bases from V and 11 bases from J, with 16 bases between. CDR3 in DNA: TGCGCCAGCAGCCAAGATTCGGGCCGTAAAGAGCAGTACTTC. Protein: CASSQDSGRKEQYF.

By share, this clone counts as medium-sized (0.01 to 0.1%). The gene calls are TRBV27 and TRBJ1-2, with 9 nucleotides matching TRBD1. CDR1 and CDR2 (germline): MNHEY, SMNVEV (reference sequence). The CDR3 runs 14 residues. The V segment lost 3 bases and the J segment 6 bases; nucleotides outside the gene matches: 5. The DNA for the CDR3 is TGTGCCAGCAGTTTGGTAGGACAGGGGAATGGCTACACCTTC. This translates into CASSLVGQGNGYTF.

The chain couples TRBV18 to TRBJ1-3; 11 bases align to TRBD1. The CDR3 runs to 16 residues. The germline V gene has CDR1 KGHSH and CDR2 LQKENI. With 8 bases clipped from V and 3 bases from J, the junction kept 9 bases outside the gene matches. The CDR3 is CASVTGTGGRGNTIYF. CDR3 in DNA: TGTGCCAGCGTCACCGGGACAGGGGGACGTGGAAACACCATATATTTT.